This T cell receptor (beta chain) was recorded in a study of blood T cell repertoires in COVID-19. Study background: Sample material is recorded as cDNA or gDNA derived from T cells, B-cell-depleted T cells, or PBMCs.

The CDR3 sequence is 17 residues long. The V and J ends lost 5 bases and 0 bases, in that order; junction bases with no gene match: 9. Germline CDR1 and CDR2: SGHNT and YENEEA. Only in-frame clones appear in the TCRdb table, and some are missing; sequencing was by immunoSEQ multiplex PCR. The sample has approximately 300,000 clones, 90% seen once; the top ten hold over 5.5%. This receptor was obtained from a woman between 45 and 60 years old with COVID-19, enrolled during active disease. The rearrangement links TRBV11-3 to TRBJ2-5; 10 positions agree with TRBD2. The sequencing sample was made of peripheral blood. CDR3 protein: CASSRPASGSDQETQYF. In nucleotides, the CDR3 is TGTGCCAGCAGCCGGCCGGCTAGCGGGAGCGACCAAGAGACCCAGTACTTC.